The present TCR beta chain was sequenced within a study of cytomegalovirus exposure and HLA in healthy donors. About the research overall: A preliminary data release comprised approximately 85 million unique TCRs obtained from HLA-typed donors. General study results and limits: Common viral pathogens were later found to be apparently linked to several of the most significant clusters.

As concerns this clone: Its specificity is not known. A read error may produce the germline difference seen at one junction end.

The CDR3 length is 13 residues. Germline loops: CDR1 SQVTM, CDR2 ANQGSEA. This PCR relied on a set of 60 Vbeta primers and 13 Jbeta primers. Clones were read by immunoSEQ multiplex PCR, and TCRdb kept only the in-frame ones, dropping some. The sample lists 150,000 or so clones; 65% to 75% were seen once. The rearrangement joins TRBV29-1 to TRBJ2-4; 9 nucleotides match TRBD2. Sequenced: PBMCs. This clonotype was sampled from a man younger than 35 in good health and CMV-seronegative. CDR3 nucleotide sequence: TGCAGCGCCTGGGGACTAGCCAAAAACAGTCAGTACTTC. Translation gives CSAWGLAKNSQYF. Combining the CDR3 with reference TRBV29-1 and TRBJ2-4 gives the whole variable domain SAVISQKPSRDICQRGTSLTIQCQVDSQVTMMFWYRQQPGQSLTLIATANQGSEATYESGFVIDKFPISRPNLTFSTLTVSNMSPEDSSIYLCSAWGLAKNSQYFGAGTRLSVL.